A single sample is the source of the 15 T cell receptor beta chains below, sequenced in a study of post-analysis software for immune sequencing data. Whole-study findings and limits: There were five or six TRBV segments more frequent in patients than controls, and TRBV5-6, TRBV5-1 and TRBV20-1 were among them.

Their specific antigens are unknown. Unique molecular identifiers were built into the TCR beta cDNA libraries. MiXCR was run by TCRdb on the PCR reads, yielding one entry per CDR3 protein. The sample gives 400,000 to 500,000 distinct CDR3 sequences, less than 40% of which show up once; around 8% is in the top ten. The specimen sequenced was blood. All receptors come from a girl between 2 and 10 years old with multiple sclerosis.

The chain employs TRBV5-1 and TRBJ2-7; 8 bases are shared with TRBD2. Trimming removed 1 base from V and 3 bases from J; junction bases left unmatched: 6. The CDR3 sequence is 15 residues long. Germline loops: CDR1 SGHRS, CDR2 YFSETQ. The CDR3 loop reads CASSLRPGLVYEQYF. DNA for the CDR3: TGCGCCAGCAGCTTGCGGCCGGGACTAGTCTACGAGCAGTACTTC. Full variable domain (remainder filled in from reference TRBV5-1 and TRBJ2-7): KAGVTQTPRYLIKTRGQQVTLSCSPISGHRSVSWYQQTPGQGLQFLFEYFSETQRNKGNFPGRFSGRQFSNSRSEMNVSTLELGDSALYLCASSLRPGLVYEQYFGPGTRLTVT.

This clonotype appeared a few times. CDR3 protein: CASSPEGSEQFF. The CDR3 DNA sequence: TGTGCCAGCTCCCCAGAGGGGAGTGAGCAGTTCTTC. The chain couples TRBV18 to TRBJ2-1; D possibly matches TRBD1 or TRBD2 (5 bases each). Germline CDR1 and CDR2: KGHSH and LQKENI. The CDR3 is 12 residues long. Deletions cut 6 bases from V and 9 bases from J, with 12 bases between.

The chain joins TRBV5-6 to TRBJ2-3; 9 positions match TRBD2. With V trimmed by 4 bases and J by 1 base, 13 bases remained unmatched. The CDR3 loop spans 18 amino acids. The germline V gene encodes CDR1 SGHDT and CDR2 YYEEEE. The CDR3 nucleotides read TGTGCCAGCAGCACCCCCTTTGCGGGGGGGCCTGGCACAGATACGCAGTATTTT. This translates into CASSTPFAGGPGTDTQYF.

This clonotype was counted a single time. In DNA form, the CDR3 reads TGTGCCAGCAGTTACTCGTACAGACACACTGAAGCTTTCTTT. Its translation is CASSYSYRHTEAFF. V is TRBV6-5 and J is TRBJ1-1, with unresolved D. The CDR3 extends over 14 amino acids. Germline V gene data show CDR1 as MNHEY and CDR2 as SVGAGI. The V end was cut by 0 bases, the J end by 3 bases, with 8 bases between.

The V and J genes are TRBV29-1 and TRBJ1-2, with TRBD1 identical over 7 bases. The junction had 17 bases not matched to a gene; V was cut back by 5 bases and J by 8 bases. This CDR3 has 15 amino acids. Germline V gene lookup returns CDR1 SQVTM and CDR2 ANQGSEA. The CDR3 bases are TGCAGCGTTCGCGGTGGATGGACAGGCCGGCGGGGCTACACCTTC. This codes for CSVRGGWTGRRGYTF.

The rearrangement links TRBV7-8 to TRBJ2-3; TRBD1 aligns across 8 bases. The CDR3 spans 12 residues. The trim removed 1 base at V and 11 bases at J, leaving 2 bases unmatched. CDR1 and CDR2 from the germline V gene are SGHVS and FQNEAQ. The CDR3 DNA reads as TGTGCCAGCAGCTTAGATGGGACAGGGCAGTATTTT. It codes for CASSLDGTGQYF.

DNA of the CDR3: TGCGCCAGCAGCCAAGAGCGTGGCTCGAGCGGGACTTACGAGCAGTACTTC. It specifies CASSQERGSSGTYEQYF. V is TRBV4-3 and J is TRBJ2-7, with 7 positions matching TRBD2. The CDR3 spans 17 residues. The germline CDR1 and CDR2 sequences are LGHNA and YSLEER. Trimming removed 0 bases from V and 4 bases from J; junction bases left unmatched: 12.

This clonotype was recorded a few times. The chain recombines TRBV6-6 with TRBJ1-2; the D is unclear. This CDR3 comprises 13 residues. Trimming shortened V by 7 bases and J by 4 bases, and 13 bases separated the two germline ends. Germline assignment: CDR1 MNHNY and CDR2 SVGAGI (reference sequence). CDR3 loop: CASKLQLGYGYTF. DNA of the CDR3: TGTGCCAGCAAACTACAGCTGGGCTATGGCTACACCTTC.

This chain's CDR3 is CASSQGGTGREQPQHF. The CDR3 DNA is TGTGCCAGCAGCCAAGGGGGGACAGGGCGAGAGCAGCCCCAGCATTTT. The V call is TRBV3-1, the J call TRBJ1-5; the match to TRBD1 covers 9 bases. There are 16 residues in the CDR3. V lost 1 base and J lost 7; bases outside the gene matches: 8. The germline V gene encodes CDR1 LGHDT and CDR2 YNNKEL (reference sequence).

In this sample, this clonotype turned up a few times. This sequence joins TRBV12-3 or TRBV12-4 and TRBJ2-7, with a tentative D call TRBD2 (5 bases). Trimming removed 1 base at V and 12 bases at J, with 10 bases between. The CDR3 is 11 residues long. The CDR3 DNA reads as TGTGCCAGCAGTTTAGGGAGGTTTGGGTACTTC. Translating gives CASSLGRFGYF.

This clonotype has more than one count but fewer than ten. The CDR3 nucleotides read TGTGCCAGCATCCCTCCCTTACTGACAGATACGCAGTATTTT. This sequence encodes CASIPPLLTDTQYF. J is TRBJ2-3 and V is TRBV12-3 or TRBV12-4; D gene ambiguous. V was trimmed by 7 bases and J by 3 bases, leaving 14 bases between them. The CDR3 totals 14 residues.

This clonotype was recorded a few times. A much more abundant neighbour one base away suggests this may be a read error. The rearrangement links TRBV10-3 to TRBJ1-4, with D maybe TRBD1 (5 bases). V was shortened by 2 bases and J by 5 bases, with 6 bases between the two germline ends. CDR3 size: 13 residues. Germline V CDR1 and CDR2: ENHRY, SYGVKD. The CDR3 DNA reads TGTGCCATCAGTGAGGCAGGGAATGAAAAACTGTTTTTT. This translates into CAISEAGNEKLFF.

This clonotype has only a few counts. The chain combines TRBV10-3 with TRBJ2-7; D ambiguous. The V and J ends lost 0 bases and 1 base respectively, with 13 bases between them. Germline V gene lookup returns CDR1 ENHRY and CDR2 SYGVKD. The CDR3 length is 16 residues. Written as DNA, the CDR3 is TGTGCCATCAGTGAGTCGAGTGGGCATGGGTCCTACGAGCAGTACTTC. It codes for CAISESSGHGSYEQYF.

This clonotype was recorded a few times. The rearrangement links TRBV29-1 to TRBJ1-2; TRBD1 matches at 7 bases. Germline lookup yields CDR1 SQVTM and CDR2 ANQGSEA. This CDR3 region has 13 residues. The J segment lost 7 bases and the V segment lost 7 bases, leaving 12 bases of the junction unmatched. CDR3 nucleotides: TGCAGCGCCCCGTTGACAGGGACGGCTGGCTACACCTTC. Translated, it gives CSAPLTGTAGYTF.

Concerning this clonotype: A much more abundant neighbour one base away suggests this may be a read error. This CDR3 reads CASSFAGGRETQFF. The CDR3 coding sequence is TGTGCCAGCAGCTTTGCGGGGGGGCGCGAGACCCAGTTCTTC. The chain uses TRBV7-3 and TRBJ2-1, with 9 bases aligning to TRBD2. Unmatched junction bases numbered 10, after V lost 3 bases and J lost 13 bases. This CDR3 region has 14 residues. Germline lookup yields CDR1 SGHTA and CDR2 FQGTGA.